The next 32 T cell receptor beta chains were all read from a single sample in a study of cytomegalovirus exposure and HLA in healthy donors. The PCR was carried out with 60 Vbeta primers and 13 Jbeta primers. The table came from immunoSEQ multiplex PCR; TCRdb's copy has only in-frame clones and leaves some out. This table holds roughly 160,000 clones, 80% to 85% found once. Sequencing used PBMCs. The receptors derive from a young man in good health and CMV-seronegative.

The gene calls are TRBV11-3 and TRBJ1-1; D is perhaps TRBD1 (6 bases). This CDR3 comprises 13 residues. Trimming cost V 7 bases and J 4 bases, with 13 bases left between them. Germline-derived CDR1 and CDR2 are SGHNT and YENEEA. The CDR3 protein is CASTLGGSTEAFF. CDR3 sequence (DNA): TGTGCCAGCACATTAGGGGGTAGCACTGAAGCTTTCTTT. The whole variable domain, remainder taken from reference TRBV11-3 and TRBJ1-1, is EAGVVQSPRYKIIEKKQPVAFWCNPISGHNTLYWYLQNLGQGPELLIRYENEEAVDDSQLPKDRFSAERLKGVDSTLKIQPAELGDSAVYLCASTLGGSTEAFFGQGTRLTVV.

This chain connects TRBV30 to TRBJ1-2, with 12 bases identical to TRBD1. From germline, CDR1 is GTSNPN and CDR2 SVGIG (reference sequence). This CDR3 is built from 16 residues. V gave up 1 base and J gave up 7 bases; unmatched junction bases: 10. The CDR3 loop is CAWSGPPGTGGFGYTF. The CDR3, as DNA: TGTGCCTGGAGTGGCCCACCCGGGACAGGGGGCTTTGGCTACACCTTC.

The rearrangement uses TRBV18 and TRBJ1-2, with D possibly matching TRBD1 (5 bases). The CDR3 extends over 13 amino acids. The V and J ends lost 4 bases and 4 bases respectively, with 10 bases between them. Germline V gene sequence: CDR1 KGHSH, CDR2 LQKENI. The CDR3 sequence: CASSQDSPYGYTF. The CDR3 bases are TGTGCCAGCTCACAAGACAGTCCCTATGGCTACACCTTC.

CDR3 sequence reads: CASSLYFGANYGYTF. The CDR3, as DNA: TGTGCCAGCAGCTTATACTTTGGAGCTAACTATGGCTACACCTTC. The chain employs TRBV7-2 and TRBJ1-2; D remains unclear. The CDR3 extends over 15 amino acids. Germline V lookup: CDR1 SGHTA, CDR2 FQGNSA. The V and J ends lost 2 bases and 0 bases respectively, with 10 bases between them.

This clone ranks as large. The chain has TRBV27 and TRBJ1-2; TRBD1 agrees at 11 bases. The ends lost 5 bases at V and 8 bases at J; junction bases unmatched: 7. This CDR3 has 14 residues. Germline CDR1 reads MNHEY; CDR2 reads SMNVEV (reference sequence). In nucleotides, the CDR3 is TGTGCCAGCAGTGGACAGGGGGCTTTAGGCGGCTACACCTTC. Amino acid sequence: CASSGQGALGGYTF.

This chain joins TRBV4-2 and TRBJ2-1; maybe TRBD2 (6 bases). The germline gives CDR1 LGHNA, CDR2 YNFKEQ. V was trimmed by 1 base and J by 1 base, leaving 8 bases between them. The CDR3 contains 15 residues. CDR3 protein: CASSQAGESYNEQFF. In DNA, the CDR3 is TGTGCCAGCAGCCAAGCGGGAGAGTCCTACAATGAGCAGTTCTTC.

This chain links TRBV7-3 with TRBJ2-5, with D maybe TRBD2 (5 bases). Germline-derived CDR1 and CDR2 are SGHTA and FQGTGA. Trimming cost V 0 bases and J 5 bases, with 10 bases left between them. The CDR3 extends over 14 amino acids. The CDR3 here is CASSLTNGIETQYF. For the CDR3, the DNA is TGTGCCAGCAGCTTAACAAACGGGATCGAGACCCAGTACTTC. The full variable domain, its missing parts supplied by reference TRBV7-3 and TRBJ2-5, is GAGVSQTPSNKVTEKGKYVELRCDPISGHTALYWYRQSLGQGPEFLIYFQGTGAADDSGLPNDRFFAVRPEGSVSTLKIQRTERGDSAVYLCASSLTNGIETQYFGPGTRLLVL.

The chain combines TRBV9 with TRBJ1-1; no clear D. Germline lookup yields CDR1 SGDLS and CDR2 YYNGEE. The CDR3 has 15 amino acids. V gave up 4 bases and J gave up 1 base, with 14 bases separating them. CDR3 in DNA: TGTGCCAGCAGCCCAAACCCTACAGCGAACACTGAAGCTTTCTTT. Translating gives CASSPNPTANTEAFF.

This chain connects TRBV18 to TRBJ2-3; the match to TRBD1 covers 11 bases. CDR1 and CDR2 from the germline V gene are KGHSH and LQKENI. This CDR3 has 14 residues. The J segment lost 4 bases and the V segment lost 4 bases, leaving 1 base of the junction unmatched. Here the CDR3 reads CASSRTGGADTQYF. CDR3 nucleotide sequence: TGTGCCAGCTCACGGACAGGGGGCGCAGATACGCAGTATTTT.

The chain has TRBV4-3 and TRBJ2-7, with TRBD2 matching over 12 bases. After removal of 1 base from V and 4 bases from J, the junction contained 5 bases not matched to a gene. CDR3 length: 16 residues. Germline V gives CDR1 LGHNA, CDR2 YSLEER. CDR3 coding DNA: TGCGCCAGCAGCCAAGCGACTAGCGGGAGAGTTTACGAGCAGTACTTC. It specifies CASSQATSGRVYEQYF.

V and J are TRBV21-1 and TRBJ1-6; the table's TRBD1 call for D was not verified on the DNA. TRBV21-1 is a known pseudogene. This CDR3 is built from 16 residues. DNA for the CDR3: TGTGCCAGCAGCACCCGAGGGGGTATACATAATTCACCCCTCCACTTT. Amino acids: CASSTRGGIHNSPLHF.

This rearrangement joins TRBV5-1 to TRBJ1-1, with D perhaps matching TRBD1 (5 bases). This CDR3 contains 16 residues. V dropped 3 bases and J dropped 8 bases, with 23 bases sitting between them. CDR1 is SGHRS and CDR2 is YFSETQ in the germline V gene. The CDR3 nucleotides are TGCGCCAGCAGCTACACAACCCACAGGTTTGGGGAAGAAGCTTTCTTT. Residues: CASSYTTHRFGEEAFF.

The chain couples TRBV27 to TRBJ2-3, with D tentatively TRBD2 (5 bases). The CDR3 is 18 residues long. Germline lookup yields CDR1 MNHEY and CDR2 SMNVEV (reference sequence). V was pared by 1 base and J by 0 bases, with 17 bases between. The CDR3 DNA sequence: TGTGCCAGCAGTTTATTGGTACCGCGGACTTATAGCACAGATACGCAGTATTTT. Translation: CASSLLVPRTYSTDTQYF.

The V call is TRBV28, the J call TRBJ2-7, with D maybe TRBD1 (5 bases). The CDR3 sequence is 14 residues long. Trimming cost V 6 bases and J 3 bases, with 15 bases left between them. The germline V gene has CDR1 MDHEN and CDR2 SYDVKM. The DNA of the CDR3 is TGTGCCAGCAGAATCGCCCCAAGGGGCTACGAGCAGTACTTC. Its protein product is CASRIAPRGYEQYF. The full variable domain, with the rest looked up from reference TRBV28 and TRBJ2-7, is DVKVTQSSRYLVKRTGEKVFLECVQDMDHENMFWYRQDPGLGLRLIYFSYDVKMKEKGDIPEGYSVSREKKERFSLILESASTNQTSMYLCASRIAPRGYEQYFGPGTRLTVT.

The chain links TRBV5-1 to TRBJ1-2; no reliable D call. The V and J ends lost 0 bases and 8 bases respectively, with 14 bases between them. This CDR3 is built from 14 residues. Per germline, CDR1 SGHRS and CDR2 YFSETQ. The CDR3 is CASSLDTTRGGYTF. For the CDR3, the DNA is TGCGCCAGCAGCTTGGACACGACCCGCGGGGGCTACACCTTC.

This clone has just a few counts. The V call is TRBV7-9, the J call TRBJ1-2; D call uncertain. The CDR3 totals 15 residues. Looked up from germline, CDR1 is SEHNR and CDR2 is FQNEAQ (reference sequence). V was shortened by 7 bases and J by 0 bases, with 15 bases between the two germline ends. For the CDR3, the DNA is TGTGCCAGCACGTCCGCGCTAGCCACTAACTATGGCTACACCTTC. As protein: CASTSALATNYGYTF.

CDR3 bases: TGTGCCATCAGTGAGTCTGAGTGGGCAGCCAAAAACATTCAGTACTTC. Translated, it gives CAISESEWAAKNIQYF. The chain recombines TRBV10-3 with TRBJ2-4; no firm D call. Trimming cost V 0 bases and J 0 bases, with 9 bases left between them. The CDR3 totals 16 residues. Germline assignment: CDR1 ENHRY and CDR2 SYGVKD.

The chain carries TRBV15 and TRBJ2-1; 13 bases map to TRBD2. J was trimmed by 10 bases and V by 4 bases; bases with no gene match: 7. Germline V CDR1 and CDR2: LNHNV, YYDKDF (reference sequence). This CDR3 is 15 amino acids long. The CDR3 coding sequence is TGTGCCACCAGCAAAGGACTAGCGGGAGAGGTGGAGCAGTTCTTC. Amino acids: CATSKGLAGEVEQFF.

The genes are TRBV7-2 and TRBJ2-1; 14 nucleotides line up with TRBD2. This CDR3 contains 15 residues. J lost 7 bases, V lost 4 bases, and 3 bases had no gene match. Germline CDR1 and CDR2: SGHTA and FQGNSA. CDR3 sequence (DNA): TGTGCCAGCAGCTCCAGACTAGCGGGAGGGAATGAGCAGTTCTTC. Translation: CASSSRLAGGNEQFF.

The chain combines TRBV5-4 with TRBJ2-3; 12 nucleotides align to TRBD2. The V and J ends lost 4 bases and 2 bases, in that order; junction bases with no gene match: 5. Germline V gives CDR1 SGHNT, CDR2 YYREEE (reference sequence). CDR3 length: 16 residues. CDR3 in DNA: TGTGCCAGCAGCGCCCGGACTAGCGGGATCACAGATACGCAGTATTTT. It codes for CASSARTSGITDTQYF.

The V call is TRBV7-2, the J call TRBJ1-5; 8 bases line up with TRBD1. The CDR3 has 15 amino acids. V lost 1 base and J lost 4; bases outside the gene matches: 3. Germline V CDR1 and CDR2: SGHTA, FQGNSA. The CDR3 is CASSLEGQANQPQHF. DNA for the CDR3: TGTGCCAGCAGCTTAGAGGGACAGGCTAATCAGCCCCAGCATTTT.

J is TRBJ2-7 and V is TRBV6-1; 9 nucleotides align to TRBD2. The germline CDR1 and CDR2 sequences are MNHNS and SASEGT. Trimming cost V 1 base and J 2 bases; bases outside gene matches: 3. This CDR3 is 15 amino acids long. The CDR3 loop is CASSEGLAGTYEQYF. The CDR3 DNA is TGTGCCAGCAGTGAAGGGCTAGCGGGGACCTACGAGCAGTACTTC.

This chain uses TRBV4-1 with TRBJ1-4, with D unresolved. CDR3 size: 14 residues. The germline gives CDR1 MGHRA, CDR2 YSYEKL. V was trimmed by 0 bases and J by 7 bases, leaving 9 bases between them. This CDR3 is CASSQDLPGEKLFF. In DNA, the CDR3 is TGCGCCAGCAGCCAAGATTTGCCGGGTGAAAAACTGTTTTTT.

This chain links TRBV4-2 with TRBJ2-1; 8 bases are a match to TRBD2. With 0 bases clipped from V and 5 bases from J, the junction kept 3 bases outside the gene matches. Germline CDR1 is LGHNA and CDR2 is YNFKEQ. CDR3 length: 15 amino acids. The CDR3 region has the DNA TGTGCCAGCAGCCAAGATCGACTAGCGAACAATGAGCAGTTCTTC. Translated, it gives CASSQDRLANNEQFF.

The genes are TRBV27 and TRBJ1-6, with 9 positions matching TRBD1. The germline V gene encodes CDR1 MNHEY and CDR2 SMNVEV (reference sequence). The CDR3 length is 14 residues. V was pared by 2 bases and J by 7 bases, with 0 bases of the junction left unmatched. This CDR3 reads CASSLDRGNSPLHF. The CDR3 nucleotides read TGTGCCAGCAGTTTAGACAGGGGGAATTCACCCCTCCACTTT.

This sequence joins TRBV2 and TRBJ2-2, with unresolved D. The CDR3 has 14 residues. V shed 2 bases and J shed 2 bases, with 6 bases lying between them. The germline gives CDR1 SNHLY, CDR2 FYNNEI. Written as DNA, the CDR3 is TGTGCCAGCAGTGAAAACAGAAACACCGGGGAGCTGTTTTTT. It specifies CASSENRNTGELFF.

The rearrangement links TRBV7-9 to TRBJ1-4; D is ambiguous. This CDR3 spans 13 amino acids. CDR1 and CDR2 from the germline V gene are SEHNR and FQNEAQ (reference sequence). The V gene lost 5 bases and the J gene lost 5 bases, with 9 bases spanning the gap. The CDR3 loop is CASSPHRNEKLFF. Written as DNA, the CDR3 is TGTGCCAGCAGCCCCCACAGAAATGAAAAACTGTTTTTT. Full variable domain (missing parts from reference TRBV7-9 and TRBJ1-4): DTGVSQNPRHKITKRGQNVTFRCDPISEHNRLYWYRQTLGQGPEFLTYFQNEAQLEKSRLLSDRFSAERPKGSFSTLEIQRTEQGDSAMYLCASSPHRNEKLFFGSGTQLSVL.

This chain joins TRBV28 and TRBJ1-6; D call uncertain. This CDR3 region has 16 residues. V lost 2 bases to trimming and J lost 8 bases, with 16 bases between them. CDR1 and CDR2 (germline): MDHEN, SYDVKM. Written as DNA, the CDR3 is TGTGCCAGCAGTTTAATCGAGGCAGCCCGAGATTCACCCCTCCACTTT. Amino acids: CASSLIEAARDSPLHF.

Concerning this clone: The sample has other DNA sequences that encode this CDR3 too. The rearrangement uses TRBV7-3 and TRBJ2-2, with no clear D. CDR3 length: 14 residues. Trimming left V 5 bases short and J 4 bases short, with 11 bases between. CDR1 SGHTA and CDR2 FQGTGA come from the germline V gene. CDR3 nucleotides: TGTGCCAGCAGCCTAATAATCGGCACCGGGGAGCTGTTTTTT. Protein: CASSLIIGTGELFF. The full variable domain, completed using reference TRBV7-3 and TRBJ2-2, is GAGVSQTPSNKVTEKGKYVELRCDPISGHTALYWYRQSLGQGPEFLIYFQGTGAADDSGLPNDRFFAVRPEGSVSTLKIQRTERGDSAVYLCASSLIIGTGELFFGEGSRLTVL.

The chain joins TRBV6-1 to TRBJ2-7; TRBD1 might be the D (6 bases). The CDR3 consists of 13 residues. V lost 5 bases and J 0 bases, leaving 8 bases between the germline ends. Germline CDR1 is MNHNS and CDR2 is SASEGT. The CDR3 protein is CASSPGHSYEQYF. The CDR3, as DNA: TGTGCCAGCAGTCCGGGACACTCCTACGAGCAGTACTTC.

The V gene is TRBV5-4, the J gene TRBJ2-7, with D maybe TRBD1 (5 bases). V lost 1 base and J lost 5, with 16 bases in between. The germline CDR1 and CDR2 sequences are SGHNT and YYREEE (reference sequence). CDR3 length equals 15 residues. This chain's CDR3 is CASSLTPRVLDEQYF. For the CDR3, the DNA is TGTGCCAGCAGCTTGACGCCCAGGGTACTCGACGAGCAGTACTTC.

This clone has a single count. The genes are TRBV6-1 and TRBJ2-5; 13 bases map to TRBD2. The CDR3 is made up of 18 amino acids. The V and J ends lost 2 bases and 6 bases, in that order; junction bases with no gene match: 12. Germline V gene sequence: CDR1 MNHNS, CDR2 SASEGT. The DNA for the CDR3 is TGTGCCAGCAGTGAACCTAGTGGACTAGCGGGGGTGGTTAAGACCCAGTACTTC. Its protein is CASSEPSGLAGVVKTQYF.